Given below is one T cell receptor (beta chain) in context. The source of the sample is a study of OX40 agonist ivuxolimab in advanced cancers. The germline V gene has CDR1 ENHRY and CDR2 SYGVKD. This CDR3 comprises 14 residues. V was clipped by 3 bases and J by 5 bases; unmatched bases: 6. TCRdb's table, derived via immunoSEQ multiplex PCR, lists solely in-frame clones and lacks some. The sample records fewer than 65,000 clones, 90% to 95% being singletons. This rearrangement joins TRBV10-3 to TRBJ2-7; TRBD1 agrees at 8 bases. The sample consisted of CD4+ or CD8+ T cells sorted from blood, taken in a trial of the OX40 agonist ivuxolimab. The TCR originated in an adult with an advanced solid tumor such as melanoma, head and neck, liver or kidney cancer. The CDR3 loop is CAISDADRVHEQYF. The CDR3 DNA sequence: TGTGCCATCAGTGACGCGGACAGGGTTCACGAGCAGTACTTC.